This entry features one T cell receptor (beta chain) sequence. The clone's antigen remains unknown. Given a much more abundant clone one base away, this may be a read error. The sample comes from a study of blood T cells in healthy people across ages (dated by TCRdb to between 2015 and 2016). With regard to the full study: In model experiments, roughly one uniquely barcoded TCR beta cDNA molecule per two T cells was captured by template switching. Age-related changes in TCR beta repertoire diversity were measured in the study by deep sequencing normalized with unique cDNA molecular identifiers. The donors were split into four age groups: young (average 16 years), middle-aged (39), aged (62) and long-lived (roughly 77). To avoid experimental bias, donors of different ages were distributed randomly across sequencing lanes. The study analyzed two additional independent replicas of 1 million unique cDNA reads from the same blood draw for two donors, one aged 18 to 30 and one aged 80 or older. The paper as a whole reports these results and caveats: Total diversity estimates from one million sequenced T cells were considered lower bounds and underestimates. As age increased, observed TCR beta diversity per million T cells dropped in a roughly linear way, and a significant reduction was already evident by age 40. Compared with the aged group, more naive CD4+ T cells, fewer expanded clones and increased TCR diversity were shown by the long-lived group, suggesting age selection. Bulk unsorted PBMC profiling prevented conclusive comparison of naive and antigen-experienced compartments. Donor CMV infection status was unknown, potentially confounding age-related changes in expanded clonotypes. Observed TCR beta diversity correlated strongly with the percentage of naive T cells measured by flow cytometry.

Trimming leaves V shorter by 2 bases and J shorter by 13 bases, with the junction holding 8 bases beyond the gene matches. Reading from cysteine to phenylalanine, the CDR3 counts 13 amino acids. Just the 39-base CDR3 DNA is kept, in frame starting at base 1. The 40 or so donors, aged roughly 6 to 95 years, were systemically healthy Caucasian individuals from Russia. Approximately 10 milliliters of peripheral blood were collected from each donor into EDTA-treated Vacutainer tubes. Ficoll-Paque density-gradient centrifugation was used to isolate PBMCs, with at least 7 million per sample. Trizol reagent was used to extract total RNA from the PBMCs, yielding at least 6 micrograms per sample. For every donor, an aliquot of PBMCs went through flow cytometry to measure the percentages of naive CD45RAhigh/CD27high T cells. The method was 5' RACE. Sequencing was carried out with an Illumina HiSeq 2500. The second PCR ran for roughly 6 to 11 cycles and used a J-beta primer mix along with a sample-barcoded 5' primer. A unique molecular identifier was introduced onto each TCR beta cDNA molecule by a template-switch 5' adaptor carrying 12 random nucleotides. Each sample yielded at least 2.5 million CDR3-containing paired-end reads. The Mint cDNA synthesis kit, primed by a TRBC-specific oligonucleotide, was used to synthesize first-strand cDNA from all RNA. All cDNA was treated with uracil-DNA glycosylase and then went through a first 18-cycle PCR with the universal primers M1SS and BC2_uni_R. Processing in the source paper ran as follows. For normalization, 1 million high-quality reads, each with a distinct molecular identifier, were randomly selected from each sample. Reads with shared molecular identifiers were discarded instead of being binned into consensus sequences. MiTCR, run with a Q25 quality threshold and the strictest error-elimination algorithm, handled CDR3 identification, clonotype clustering and error correction. A nonparametric unseen species model with Euler transformation was used to estimate lower-bound total TCR beta diversity. TCRdb trimmed the raw reads at Q25, called clones with MiXCR and kept productive beta chains. CDR3 protein sequences are deduplicated, and each keeps its most common genes and DNA. None of the V and J calls come from the authors' own analysis; TCRdb made them. This sample is represented by under 800,000 distinct CDR3 sequences; more than 40% of them were singletons. The biggest ten clones account for roughly 20% of the sample.

Material: blood. The clonotype comes from a woman aged 60-75 years in good health. The V and J segments used are TRBV12-3 or TRBV12-4 and TRBJ2-4, and 7 junctional nucleotides match TRBD2. The CDR3 protein is CASSLWGRDEQYF. Here is the DNA: TGTGCCAGCAGTTTATGGGGGAGGGATGAGCAGTACTTC.